This TCR beta chain was profiled in a study of blood T cell repertoires in COVID-19. The V gene end was trimmed by 9 bases and the J gene end by 4 bases; junction bases not matched to a gene: 5. The CDR3 has 12 amino acids. Germline-derived CDR1 and CDR2 are SEHNR and FQNEAQ (reference sequence). Measured with immunoSEQ multiplex PCR; TCRdb has only the in-frame clones, and not every one. The sample has 25,000 to 30,000 clones; approximately 83% are singletons. The clonotype was recovered from a woman aged 80 or over with COVID-19, enrolled during active disease. Sequencing was done on a sample of peripheral blood. The gene calls are TRBV7-9 and TRBJ1-2; 7 nucleotides match TRBD1. This CDR3 is CASQGVGYGYTF. The CDR3 region has the DNA TGTGCCAGTCAGGGGGTCGGCTATGGCTACACCTTC.